One and the same sample provided the 11 T cell receptor beta chains below, sequenced in a study of shared clonotypes between healthy human individuals. The protocol was immunoSEQ multiplex PCR, while the TCRdb copy is restricted to in-frame clones and leaves out a portion. The table includes some 510,000 clones, 70% to 80% detected once. The specimen was PBMCs. The receptors here all came from a woman in her thirties or forties in good health. Some clones in this sample may be carry-over from other donors' samples.

The J gene is TRBJ1-1, the V gene TRBV5-4; 7 nucleotides align to TRBD1. The CDR3 is made up of 15 amino acids. V shed 4 bases and J 4 bases; nucleotides not matched to a gene: 10. Germline V CDR1 and CDR2: SGHNT, YYREEE (reference sequence). For the CDR3, the DNA is TGTGCCAGCAGCGCACCAAAACAGGGGATCACTGAAGCTTTCTTT. Protein sequence: CASSAPKQGITEAFF.

The chain recombines TRBV30 with TRBJ2-3; tentatively, D is TRBD2 (6 bases). From germline, CDR1 is GTSNPN and CDR2 SVGIG (reference sequence). This CDR3 has 16 residues. With 2 bases removed from V and 2 bases from J, the gap between germline ends came to 17 bases. CDR3 amino acids: CAWSLGGRPLTDTQYF. In DNA, the CDR3 is TGTGCCTGGAGTCTGGGGGGACGGCCCCTCACAGATACGCAGTATTTT.

This clone was seen just once. Other nucleotide sequences in the sample specify the same CDR3. This chain joins TRBV5-4 and TRBJ1-4; D ambiguous. The ends were cut back, 5 bases at V and 0 bases at J, with 14 bases in the middle. Germline V lookup: CDR1 SGHNT, CDR2 YYREEE (reference sequence). The CDR3 has 16 residues. CDR3 DNA sequence: TGTGCCAGCAGTCTTGCCTTGGGAACAACTAATGAAAAACTGTTTTTT. This codes for CASSLALGTTNEKLFF.

This clone was counted a single time. CDR3 loop: CASSQDEGTGKGHYEQYF. In nucleotides, the CDR3 is TGTGCCAGCAGCCAAGATGAGGGGACAGGGAAGGGCCACTACGAGCAGTACTTC. The chain uses TRBV4-2 and TRBJ2-7; TRBD1 matches 9 bases. Germline-derived CDR1 and CDR2 are LGHNA and YNFKEQ. The trim removed 0 bases at V and 3 bases at J, leaving 12 bases unmatched. This CDR3 has 18 amino acids.

The chain uses TRBV7-2 and TRBJ2-1; TRBD1 matches 8 bases. Germline lookup yields CDR1 SGHTA and CDR2 FQGNSA. With 2 bases clipped from V and 6 bases from J, the junction kept 0 bases outside the gene matches. The CDR3 totals 13 residues. CDR3 nucleotide sequence: TGTGCCAGCAGCTTAACAGGGGGCAATGAGCAGTTCTTC. This gives the protein CASSLTGGNEQFF. The whole variable domain, filled in from reference TRBV7-2 and TRBJ2-1, reads GAGVSQSPSNKVTEKGKDVELRCDPISGHTALYWYRQSLGQGLEFLIYFQGNSAPDKSGLPSDRFSAERTGGSVSTLTIQRTQQEDSAVYLCASSLTGGNEQFFGPGTRLTVL.

V usage is TRBV4-3 and J usage is TRBJ2-3; 10 bases are shared with TRBD2. Germline assignment: CDR1 LGHNA and CDR2 YSLEER. The length of the CDR3 is 19 residues. J gave up 4 bases and V 2 bases, and 15 bases lay outside the gene matches. The CDR3 loop is CASSQLSSGSEGWADTQYF. For the CDR3, the DNA is TGCGCCAGCAGCCAACTCTCTAGCGGGAGCGAGGGGTGGGCAGATACGCAGTATTTT.

The CDR3 loop is CASSVHSGSPPTGELFF. CDR3 DNA sequence: TGTGCCAGCAGCGTCCATAGCGGGAGCCCCCCCACCGGGGAGCTGTTTTTT. This rearrangement joins TRBV9 to TRBJ2-2, with 9 bases matching TRBD2. V gave up 2 bases and J gave up 4 bases; unmatched junction bases: 9. This CDR3 comprises 17 residues. The germline CDR1 and CDR2 sequences are SGDLS and YYNGEE.

This clone was seen more than once but under ten times. The chain recombines TRBV7-8 with TRBJ2-2; D possibly corresponds to TRBD2 (5 bases). The CDR3 runs 14 residues. Germline lookup yields CDR1 SGHVS and CDR2 FQNEAQ. The V and J ends lost 5 bases and 5 bases respectively, with 12 bases between them. CDR3 in DNA: TGTGCCAGCAGCATTCCTTCGGGGACCGGGGAGCTGTTTTTT. This gives the protein CASSIPSGTGELFF.

About this clone itself: One junction end disagrees with the germline gene, perhaps due to a read error. The CDR3 spells CASSLSPSYEQYF. The CDR3 region has the DNA TGTGCCAGCAGTCTCTCCCCCTCCTATGAGCAGTACTTC. This chain connects TRBV6-5 to TRBJ2-7; D gene uncertain. This CDR3 contains 13 residues. The germline gives CDR1 MNHEY, CDR2 SVGAGI.

The CDR3 bases are TGTGCCAGCAGTCCCGCAAGGGTACATAACTATGGCTACACCTTC. Translation gives CASSPARVHNYGYTF. The chain uses TRBV27 and TRBJ1-2; D uncertain. Germline CDR1 MNHEY, CDR2 SMNVEV (reference sequence). Trimming cost V 5 bases and J 1 base, with 14 bases left between them. The CDR3 contains 15 residues.

The V and J genes are TRBV5-1 and TRBJ2-1, with a tentative D call TRBD1 (6 bases). From germline, CDR1 is SGHRS and CDR2 YFSETQ. The CDR3 is 15 amino acids. The V end lost 1 base, the J end lost 8 bases, and 16 bases lay between the germline ends. CDR3 sequence (DNA): TGCGCCAGCAGCTTGCCCCGACAGGAACCGGATGAGCAGTTCTTC. As protein: CASSLPRQEPDEQFF. Full variable domain (outside the CDR3, taken from reference TRBV5-1 and TRBJ2-1): KAGVTQTPRYLIKTRGQQVTLSCSPISGHRSVSWYQQTPGQGLQFLFEYFSETQRNKGNFPGRFSGRQFSNSRSEMNVSTLELGDSALYLCASSLPRQEPDEQFFGPGTRLTVL.